This TCR beta chain was sequenced for a study of identical twins. Study-level results: Where beta out-of-frame sequences were concerned, excess twin sharing was weaker.

This clonotype was detected only a few times. The antigen is not known. The CDR3 sequence is 14 residues long. V was shortened by 5 bases and J by 4 bases, with 17 bases between the two germline ends. Germline lookup yields CDR1 DFQATT and CDR2 SNEGSKA (reference sequence). TCRdb re-called the 5' RACE reads through MiXCR, storing one row per CDR3 protein. The sample has around 1.7 million distinct CDR3 sequences; under 35% are singletons. Sequencing used cord blood. The chain has TRBV20-1 and TRBJ2-5; D assignment may be TRBD1 or TRBD2 (5 bases each). This clonotype was sampled from a newborn girl in good health. CDR3 in DNA: TGCAGTGCTGGCTTTTTTTCTGGGGGAGAGACCCAGTACTTC. Its translation: CSAGFFSGGETQYF.